Below are 21 T cell receptor beta chains sequenced from a single sample in a study of T cells in Graves' hyperthyroidism and ophthalmopathy. RNA transcripts served as the template for amplifying TCR beta CDR3 regions. TCR CDR3 regions were first amplified by RT-PCR with HTBI primers. One entry per CDR3 protein, called by TCRdb with MiXCR from the multiplex PCR reads. The sample includes more than 40,000 distinct CDR3 sequences, more than 40% of them seen just once. Material: peripheral blood or thyroid tissue (not recorded which). The receptors derive from a woman between 50 and 59 years old with Graves' hyperthyroidism.

The chain combines TRBV20-1 with TRBJ1-4, with 10 nucleotides matching TRBD1. With V trimmed by 6 bases and J by 6 bases, 7 bases remained unmatched. The CDR3 has 14 residues. Germline-derived CDR1 and CDR2 are DFQATT and SNEGSKA (reference sequence). CDR3 sequence reads: CSASTGGMDEKLFF. CDR3 coding DNA: TGCAGTGCGTCGACAGGGGGCATGGATGAAAAACTGTTTTTT.

The rearrangement links TRBV20-1 to TRBJ2-7, with TRBD2 matching 13 bases. The CDR3 contains 13 residues. The germline V gene encodes CDR1 DFQATT and CDR2 SNEGSKA (reference sequence). The V and J ends lost 3 bases and 6 bases, in that order; junction bases with no gene match: 2. CDR3 region: CSASGLAGVEQYF. The CDR3 DNA sequence: TGCAGTGCTAGTGGACTAGCGGGAGTCGAGCAGTACTTC.

This clonotype was counted ten times or more. The V gene is TRBV28, the J gene TRBJ2-5; 8 positions match TRBD2. The CDR3 is 14 residues long. Trimming at V came to 5 bases and at J to 5 bases, leaving 7 bases not matched to a gene. Germline V lookup: CDR1 MDHEN, CDR2 SYDVKM. CDR3 DNA sequence: TGTGCCAGCAGTGCCGGGGGGGGTCGGGAGACCCAGTACTTC. It encodes CASSAGGGRETQYF.

This clonotype was detected many times. V is TRBV7-9 and J is TRBJ2-7, with a weak D call TRBD1 (5 bases). Trimming left V 1 base short and J 0 bases short, with 10 bases between. Germline assignment: CDR1 SEHNR and CDR2 FQNEAQ (reference sequence). This CDR3 comprises 15 residues. CDR3 region: CASSLGQGSSYEQYF. CDR3 in DNA: TGTGCCAGCAGCTTAGGGCAGGGTAGCTCCTACGAGCAGTACTTC.

At least ten counts were recorded for this clonotype. V gene TRBV20-1 combines with J gene TRBJ2-2; maybe TRBD1 (6 bases). The CDR3 runs to 13 residues. CDR1 and CDR2 (germline): DFQATT, SNEGSKA (reference sequence). V gave up 6 bases and J gave up 1 base, with 9 bases separating them. CDR3 sequence: CSARTVNTGELFF. Written as DNA, the CDR3 is TGCAGTGCGCGGACAGTGAACACCGGGGAGCTGTTTTTT.

The chain recombines TRBV10-3 with TRBJ2-7, with a weak D call TRBD1 (6 bases). Trimming stripped 4 bases from V and 5 bases from J, with 12 bases between. This CDR3 region has 13 residues. Germline-derived CDR1 and CDR2 are ENHRY and SYGVKD. The DNA of the CDR3 is TGTGCCATCAGTGCGCAGGGGAGTAACGAGCAGTACTTC. Its translation: CAISAQGSNEQYF.

This clonotype was seen a single time. V and J are TRBV9 and TRBJ1-5; TRBD1 might be the D (6 bases). The CDR3 is 17 residues long. Germline V CDR1 and CDR2: SGDLS, YYNGEE. V lost 4 bases and J lost 1, with 18 bases in between. This CDR3 reads CASSLAGQGLSNQPQHF. The CDR3, as DNA: TGTGCCAGCAGCTTGGCTGGGCAGGGGCTCAGCAATCAGCCCCAGCATTTT.

As regards this clonotype: The DNA is omitted, as the CDR3 cannot be located on it reliably, and the CDR3 follows TCRdb's listing. This chain uses TRBV19 with TRBJ1-1. Germline V gene sequence: CDR1 LNHDA, CDR2 SQIVND (reference sequence). The CDR3 region is 14 residues in length, termini included. The CDR3 loop is CASSLFGEGTEASF.

The chain recombines TRBV24-1 with TRBJ1-5, with TRBD1 matching over 7 bases. This CDR3 has 15 amino acids. Germline V lookup: CDR1 KGHDR, CDR2 SFDVKD. J lost 5 bases, V lost 5 bases, and 8 bases had no gene match. The CDR3 DNA sequence: TGTGCCACCAGTGCGAACGACAGGGTTGATCAGCCCCAGCATTTT. Amino acid sequence: CATSANDRVDQPQHF.

This clonotype was counted many times. The V and J genes are TRBV20-1 and TRBJ2-7; 7 nucleotides line up with TRBD2. CDR1 is DFQATT and CDR2 is SNEGSKA in the germline V gene (reference sequence). CDR3 length equals 15 residues. Germline trimming cut 0 bases from V and 7 bases from J; bases unmatched to any gene: 12. The CDR3 DNA sequence: TGCAGTGCTAGAGATATAGCTAGCGGAGCAGGGGAGCAGTACTTC. The encoded protein is CSARDIASGAGEQYF.

The J gene is TRBJ1-5, the V gene TRBV10-3; D possibly corresponds to TRBD1 (6 bases). Deletions cut 5 bases from V and 6 bases from J, with 11 bases between. Germline loops: CDR1 ENHRY, CDR2 SYGVKD. The CDR3 loop spans 13 amino acids. This chain's CDR3 is CAISRDTLQPQHF. CDR3 bases: TGTGCCATCAGTCGGGACACACTTCAGCCCCAGCATTTT.

The sample holds many counts of this clonotype. This chain links TRBV7-8 with TRBJ2-3; 7 nucleotides match TRBD2. The CDR3 covers 16 residues. Losses at the gene ends were 3 bases for V and 1 base for J; bases not matched to a gene: 7. Per the germline V gene, CDR1 is SGHVS and CDR2 is FQNEAQ. The CDR3 DNA follows: TGTGCCAGCAGCTTCGGACTAGTGATACGCACAGATACGCAGTATTTT. The encoded protein is CASSFGLVIRTDTQYF.

This clonotype is medium-sized. The chain couples TRBV20-1 to TRBJ2-7; no clear D. CDR1 and CDR2 from the germline V gene are DFQATT and SNEGSKA (reference sequence). Trimming removed 3 bases at V and 6 bases at J, with 18 bases between. The CDR3 has 14 residues. The CDR3: CSASPHDEWAEQYF. The DNA for the CDR3 is TGCAGTGCTAGCCCGCACGATGAATGGGCCGAGCAGTACTTC.

Concerning this clonotype itself: The CDR3 carries no conserved terminal phenylalanine or tryptophan, so it likely arises from a read error. The chain is built from TRBV6-5 and TRBJ2-7; 7 bases line up with TRBD2. Germline lookup yields CDR1 MNHEY and CDR2 SVGAGI. The trim removed 0 bases at V and 3 bases at J, leaving 2 bases unmatched. The CDR3 is made up of 14 amino acids. The CDR3 bases are TGTGCCAGCAGTTACTCGGGGGGGGGCTACGAGCAGTACTAC. Amino acids: CASSYSGGGYEQYY.

There are a few counts of this clonotype. V is TRBV10-3 and J is TRBJ1-2; tentatively, D is TRBD1 (6 bases). Per the germline V gene, CDR1 is ENHRY and CDR2 is SYGVKD. This CDR3 has 13 amino acids. V lost 6 bases and J 3 bases, leaving 11 bases between the germline ends. CDR3 bases: TGTGCCATCAGCCCTGGGGGCGACTATGGCTACACCTTC. Translation gives CAISPGGDYGYTF.

The chain couples TRBV20-1 to TRBJ1-2; no definite D call. The ends were cut back, 5 bases at V and 3 bases at J, with 10 bases in the middle. CDR3 size: 12 residues. CDR1 is DFQATT, CDR2 SNEGSKA, per germline (reference sequence). The DNA of the CDR3 is TGCAGTGCTGCCCCCGGCGACTATGGCTACACCTTC. This translates into CSAAPGDYGYTF.

This clonotype was picked up many times. The CDR3 does not end in the conserved phenylalanine or tryptophan, so this is likely a read error. The chain links TRBV10-3 to TRBJ2-7; 10 nucleotides match TRBD2. CDR1 ENHRY and CDR2 SYGVKD come from the germline V gene. The J segment lost 6 bases and the V segment lost 1 base, leaving 9 bases of the junction unmatched. The CDR3 is 16 amino acids. CDR3 DNA sequence: TGTGCCATCAGTGAGTGGGTAGCGGGAGGCCACGGCGAGCAGTACCTC. Protein sequence: CAISEWVAGGHGEQYL.

This chain uses TRBV7-6 with TRBJ2-6, with a weak D call TRBD2 (5 bases). The CDR3 is made up of 13 amino acids. Germline V gene sequence: CDR1 SGHVS, CDR2 FNYEAQ. V lost 5 bases, J lost 9 bases, and 11 bases lay in between. CDR3 residues: CASSQARDNVLTF. The CDR3 DNA reads as TGTGCCAGCAGCCAAGCACGGGACAACGTCCTGACTTTC.

The rearrangement links TRBV10-3 to TRBJ1-6, with unresolved D. Deletions cut 7 bases from V and 0 bases from J, with 7 bases between. The CDR3 has 14 amino acids. Per the germline V gene, CDR1 is ENHRY and CDR2 is SYGVKD. Written as DNA, the CDR3 is TGTGCCATCACTAAGAACTCCTATAATTCACCCCTCCACTTT. This sequence encodes CAITKNSYNSPLHF.

The chain combines TRBV7-8 with TRBJ2-5, with D possibly being TRBD2 (6 bases). The germline V and J ends were trimmed by 5 bases and 5 bases, with 12 bases remaining between them. Germline CDR1 reads SGHVS; CDR2 reads FQNEAQ. The CDR3 spans 13 residues. Written as DNA, the CDR3 is TGTGCCAGCAGCCACGGGAGAGGGGAGACCCAGTACTTC. It specifies CASSHGRGETQYF.

The chain has TRBV15 and TRBJ1-1; possibly TRBD1 for D (6 bases). The V end was cut by 0 bases, the J end by 0 bases, with 20 bases between. Germline CDR1 and CDR2: LNHNV and YYDKDF (reference sequence). CDR3 length equals 19 residues. The CDR3 region is CATSRDPWGKGGMNTEAFF. Here the CDR3 DNA reads TGTGCCACCAGCAGAGATCCCTGGGGGAAGGGGGGGATGAACACTGAAGCTTTCTTT.